The 8 T cell receptor beta chains given below trace back to one sample, sequenced in a study of blood T cells in healthy people across ages. With a J-beta primer mix and a sample-barcoded 5' primer, a second PCR ran roughly 6 to 11 cycles. Each CDR3 protein is one row after TCRdb ran MiXCR on the 5' RACE reads. The table includes hundreds of thousands of distinct CDR3 sequences, around 28% detected once. Sequenced: blood. The receptors derive from an elderly woman in good health.

There are many counts of this clonotype. The J gene is TRBJ2-7, the V gene TRBV20-1; 13 bases line up with TRBD2. V lost 3 bases to trimming and J lost 3 bases; unmatched junction nucleotides: 5. This CDR3 contains 15 residues. CDR1 is DFQATT, CDR2 SNEGSKA, per germline (reference sequence). The CDR3 region has the DNA TGCAGTGCTAGCCAGACTAGCGGGGGGCTCTACGAGCAGTACTTC. This sequence encodes CSASQTSGGLYEQYF.

The V and J genes are TRBV7-8 and TRBJ1-5; no reliable D call. Trimming pared 5 bases from V and 7 bases from J, leaving 21 bases between. The CDR3 has 16 residues. Germline loops: CDR1 SGHVS, CDR2 FQNEAQ. The CDR3 region has the DNA TGTGCCAGCAGCGCCAATAGACAAGCCCGAGGGCAGCCCCAGCATTTT. Translating it yields CASSANRQARGQPQHF.

The V gene is TRBV11-2, the J gene TRBJ2-6; D remains ambiguous. This CDR3 spans 16 amino acids. The V gene's germline CDR1 is SGHAT and CDR2 FQNNGV. Trimming pared 5 bases from V and 0 bases from J, leaving 11 bases between. CDR3 loop: CASSPRIFSGANVLTF. The CDR3 DNA is TGTGCCAGCAGCCCTCGGATCTTCTCTGGGGCCAACGTCCTGACTTTC.

The gene calls are TRBV11-2 and TRBJ1-5; D may be TRBD1 (5 bases). The CDR3 spans 15 residues. The germline CDR1 and CDR2 sequences are SGHAT and FQNNGV. Trimming stripped 6 bases from V and 5 bases from J, with 17 bases between. The DNA of the CDR3 is TGTGCCAGCAGTCGTTCCGGGACCCGGGATCAGCCCCAGCATTTT. Residues: CASSRSGTRDQPQHF.

V usage is TRBV7-2 and J usage is TRBJ2-7; 13 bases agree with TRBD2. V lost 3 bases to trimming and J lost 2 bases; unmatched junction nucleotides: 13. In germline, CDR1 is SGHTA, CDR2 FQGNSA. The CDR3 consists of 19 residues. The DNA for the CDR3 is TGTGCCAGCAGCTTGTTGGCTTCAGGGACTAGCGGGGTCACCTACGAGCAGTACTTC. Translation: CASSLLASGTSGVTYEQYF.

This clonotype was detected only once. Mismatch with germline at one junction end may stem from a read error. The chain couples TRBV12-3 or TRBV12-4 to TRBJ1-2, with D uncertain. The CDR3 runs 14 residues. The CDR3 coding sequence is TGTGCCTGCAGTTATAACGGACGGAACTATGGCTACACCTTC. Protein sequence: CACSYNGRNYGYTF.

This clonotype was recorded at least ten times. The chain couples TRBV20-1 to TRBJ2-5, with TRBD1 matching over 9 bases. J gave up 4 bases and V 3 bases, and 6 bases lay outside the gene matches. The CDR3 runs 14 residues. Germline CDR1 reads DFQATT; CDR2 reads SNEGSKA (reference sequence). CDR3 bases: TGCAGTGCTAGCTCCGGGACAGGGAGAGAGACCCAGTACTTC. Translating gives CSASSGTGRETQYF.

The table lists this clonotype with many counts. V usage is TRBV29-1 and J usage is TRBJ1-6; 8 positions match TRBD1. The ends lost 6 bases at V and 5 bases at J; junction bases unmatched: 3. Germline values: CDR1 SQVTM, CDR2 ANQGSEA. CDR3 length: 13 amino acids. CDR3 sequence: CSVRTGNNSPLHF. CDR3 nucleotides: TGCAGCGTGAGGACAGGGAATAATTCACCCCTCCACTTT.